This T cell receptor beta chain was profiled in a study of control samples from healthy donors and cancer patients. The CDR3 is made up of 13 amino acids. V was trimmed by 2 bases and J by 8 bases, leaving 9 bases between them. In germline, CDR1 is SEHNR, CDR2 FQNEAQ (reference sequence). TCRdb's table, derived via immunoSEQ multiplex PCR, lists solely in-frame clones and lacks some. The sample includes approximately 52,000 clones, approximately 95% of them seen just once. The origin of this receptor is a woman aged 18 to 35 in good health. Sequences were obtained from blood. The genes are TRBV7-9 and TRBJ2-2; D is undetermined. The CDR3 bases are TGTGCCAGCAGCTTATCTTCCCAGGGGGAGCTGTTTTTT. It encodes CASSLSSQGELFF.